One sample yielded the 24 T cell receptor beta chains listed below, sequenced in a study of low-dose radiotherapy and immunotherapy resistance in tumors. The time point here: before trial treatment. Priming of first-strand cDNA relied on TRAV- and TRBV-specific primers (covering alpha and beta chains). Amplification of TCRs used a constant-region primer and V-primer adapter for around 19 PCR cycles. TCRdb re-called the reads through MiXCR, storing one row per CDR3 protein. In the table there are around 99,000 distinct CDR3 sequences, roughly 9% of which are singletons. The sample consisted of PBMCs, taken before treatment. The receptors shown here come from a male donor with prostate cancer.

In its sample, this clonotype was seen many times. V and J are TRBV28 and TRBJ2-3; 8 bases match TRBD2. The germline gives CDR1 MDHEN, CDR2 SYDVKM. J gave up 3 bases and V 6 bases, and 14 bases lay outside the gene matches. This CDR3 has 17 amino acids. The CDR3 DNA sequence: TGTGCCAGCAGCGGGTTAGCGGGACTTGGGACGACAGATACGCAGTATTTT. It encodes CASSGLAGLGTTDTQYF.

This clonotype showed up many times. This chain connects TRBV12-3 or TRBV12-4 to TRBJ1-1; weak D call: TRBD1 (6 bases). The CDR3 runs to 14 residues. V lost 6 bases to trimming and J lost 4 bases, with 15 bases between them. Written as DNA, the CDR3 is TGTGCCAGCAGCGCAGGGGTTAAGTTCACTGAAGCTTTCTTT. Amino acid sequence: CASSAGVKFTEAFF.

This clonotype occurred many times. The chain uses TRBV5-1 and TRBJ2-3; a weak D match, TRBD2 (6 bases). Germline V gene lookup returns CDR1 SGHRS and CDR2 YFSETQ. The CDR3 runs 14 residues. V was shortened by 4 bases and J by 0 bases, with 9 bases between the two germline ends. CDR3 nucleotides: TGCGCCAGCAGCATTAGCGGAAGCACAGATACGCAGTATTTT. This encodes CASSISGSTDTQYF.

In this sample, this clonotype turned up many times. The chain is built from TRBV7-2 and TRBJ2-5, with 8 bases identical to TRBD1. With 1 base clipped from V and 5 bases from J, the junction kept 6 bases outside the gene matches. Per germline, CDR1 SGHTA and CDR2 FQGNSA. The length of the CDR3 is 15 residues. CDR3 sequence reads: CASSLGGTGGETQYF. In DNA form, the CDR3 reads TGTGCCAGCAGCTTAGGCGGCACAGGGGGGGAGACCCAGTACTTC.

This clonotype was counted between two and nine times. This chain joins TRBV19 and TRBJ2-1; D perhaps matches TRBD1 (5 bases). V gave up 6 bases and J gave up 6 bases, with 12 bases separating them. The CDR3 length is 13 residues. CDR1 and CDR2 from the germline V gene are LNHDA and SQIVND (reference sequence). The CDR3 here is CASRIQVGNEQFF. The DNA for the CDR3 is TGTGCCAGTAGAATACAGGTTGGCAATGAGCAGTTCTTC.

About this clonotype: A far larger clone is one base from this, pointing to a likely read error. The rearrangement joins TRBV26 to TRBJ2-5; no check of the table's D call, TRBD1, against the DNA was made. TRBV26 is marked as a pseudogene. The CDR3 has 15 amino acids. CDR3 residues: CAGTTQLGGAETQYF. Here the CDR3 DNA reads TGTGCCGGCACCACCCAATTAGGGGGTGCGGAGACCCAGTACTTC.

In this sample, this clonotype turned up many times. The chain's CDR3 is CSALVRAENEKLFF. In nucleotides, the CDR3 is TGCAGTGCCCTTGTACGGGCCGAGAATGAAAAACTGTTTTTT. The chain links TRBV20-1 to TRBJ1-4; D unresolved. Trimming stripped 6 bases from V and 5 bases from J, with 16 bases between. The CDR3 spans 14 residues. Germline V lookup: CDR1 DFQATT, CDR2 SNEGSKA (reference sequence).

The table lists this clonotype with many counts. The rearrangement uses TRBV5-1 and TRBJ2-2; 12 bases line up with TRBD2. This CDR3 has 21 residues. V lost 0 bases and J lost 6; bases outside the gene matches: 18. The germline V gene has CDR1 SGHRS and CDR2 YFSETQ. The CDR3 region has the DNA TGCGCCAGCAGCTTGGCCTCGGACAGGGAACTAGCGGGAGGTCCGGCCGGGGAGCTGTTTTTT. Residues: CASSLASDRELAGGPAGELFF.

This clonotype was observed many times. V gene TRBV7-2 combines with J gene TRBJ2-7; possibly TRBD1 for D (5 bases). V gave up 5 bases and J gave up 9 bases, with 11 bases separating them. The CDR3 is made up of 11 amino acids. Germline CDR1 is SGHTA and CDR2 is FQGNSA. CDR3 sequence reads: CASSRQGAQYF. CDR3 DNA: TGTGCCAGCAGCCGTCAGGGCGCGCAGTACTTC.

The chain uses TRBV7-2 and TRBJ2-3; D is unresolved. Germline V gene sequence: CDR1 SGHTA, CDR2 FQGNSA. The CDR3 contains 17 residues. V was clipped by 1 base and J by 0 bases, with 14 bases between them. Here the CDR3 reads CASSLDQPGTSTDTQYF. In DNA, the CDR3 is TGTGCCAGCAGCTTAGATCAGCCAGGAACTAGCACAGATACGCAGTATTTT.

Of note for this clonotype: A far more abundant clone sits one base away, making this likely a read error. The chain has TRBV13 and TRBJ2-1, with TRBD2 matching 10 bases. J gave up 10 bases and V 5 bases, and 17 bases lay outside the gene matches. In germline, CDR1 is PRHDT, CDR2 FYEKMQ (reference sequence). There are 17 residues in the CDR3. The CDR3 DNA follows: TGTGCCAGCAGCCTGGGACAAGCGGGAGGGCCCAGCAGCGAGCAGTTCTTC. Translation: CASSLGQAGGPSSEQFF.

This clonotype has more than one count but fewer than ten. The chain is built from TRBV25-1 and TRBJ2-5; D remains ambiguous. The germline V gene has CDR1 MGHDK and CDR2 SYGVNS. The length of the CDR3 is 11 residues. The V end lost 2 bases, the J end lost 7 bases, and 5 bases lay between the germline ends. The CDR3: CASSEMWTQYF. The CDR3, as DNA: TGTGCCAGCAGTGAAATGTGGACCCAGTACTTC.

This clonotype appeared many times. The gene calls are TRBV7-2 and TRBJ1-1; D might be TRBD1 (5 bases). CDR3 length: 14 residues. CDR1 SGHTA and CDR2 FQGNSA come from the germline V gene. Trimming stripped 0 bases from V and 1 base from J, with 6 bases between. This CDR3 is CASSLATGNTEAFF. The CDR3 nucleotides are TGTGCCAGCAGCTTAGCCACAGGGAACACTGAAGCTTTCTTT.

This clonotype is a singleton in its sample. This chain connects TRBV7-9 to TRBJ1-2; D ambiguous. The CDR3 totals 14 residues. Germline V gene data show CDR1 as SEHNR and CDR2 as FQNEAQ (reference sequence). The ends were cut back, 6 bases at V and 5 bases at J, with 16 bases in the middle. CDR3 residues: CASSEARVGYGYTF. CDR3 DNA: TGTGCCAGCAGTGAGGCCCGGGTTGGGTATGGCTACACCTTC.

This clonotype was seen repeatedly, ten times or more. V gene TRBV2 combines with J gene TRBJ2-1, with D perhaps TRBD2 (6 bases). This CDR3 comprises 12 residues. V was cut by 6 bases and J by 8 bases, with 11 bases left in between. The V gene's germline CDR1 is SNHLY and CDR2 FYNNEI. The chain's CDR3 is CASRGTSDEQFF. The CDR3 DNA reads TGTGCCAGCAGGGGGACTTCGGATGAGCAGTTCTTC.

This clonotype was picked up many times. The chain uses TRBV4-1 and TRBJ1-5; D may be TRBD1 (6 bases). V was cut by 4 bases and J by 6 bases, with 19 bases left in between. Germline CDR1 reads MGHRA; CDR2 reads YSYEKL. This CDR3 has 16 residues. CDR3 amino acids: CASSLGGAGTGQPQHF. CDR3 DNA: TGCGCCAGCAGCCTGGGGGGGGCCGGAACCGGTCAGCCCCAGCATTTT.

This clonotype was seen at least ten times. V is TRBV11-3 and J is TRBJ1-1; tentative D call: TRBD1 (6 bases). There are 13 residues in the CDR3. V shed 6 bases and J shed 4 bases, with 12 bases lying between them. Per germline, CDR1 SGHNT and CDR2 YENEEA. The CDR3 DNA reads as TGTGCCAGCAGTCCCGGGGGCGGCACTGAAGCTTTCTTT. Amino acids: CASSPGGGTEAFF.

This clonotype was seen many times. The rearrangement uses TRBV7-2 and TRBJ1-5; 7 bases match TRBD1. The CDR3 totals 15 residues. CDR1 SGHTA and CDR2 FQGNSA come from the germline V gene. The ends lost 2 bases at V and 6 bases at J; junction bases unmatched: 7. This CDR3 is CASSLTTGAGQPQHF. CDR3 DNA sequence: TGTGCCAGCAGCTTAACTACAGGGGCGGGTCAGCCCCAGCATTTT.

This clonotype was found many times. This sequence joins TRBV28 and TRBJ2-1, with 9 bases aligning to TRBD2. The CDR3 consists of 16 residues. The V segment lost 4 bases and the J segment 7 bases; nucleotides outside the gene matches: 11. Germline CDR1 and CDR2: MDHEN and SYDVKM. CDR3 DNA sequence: TGTGCCAGCAGTTCCGGCACAGCTAGCGGGAAGAATGAGCAGTTCTTC. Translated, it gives CASSSGTASGKNEQFF.

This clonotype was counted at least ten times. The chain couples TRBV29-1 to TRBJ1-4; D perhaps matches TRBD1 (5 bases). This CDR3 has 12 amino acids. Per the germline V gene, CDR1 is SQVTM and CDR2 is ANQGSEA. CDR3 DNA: TGCAGTGGGGGATCAACTAATGAAAAACTGTTTTTT. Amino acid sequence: CSGGSTNEKLFF.

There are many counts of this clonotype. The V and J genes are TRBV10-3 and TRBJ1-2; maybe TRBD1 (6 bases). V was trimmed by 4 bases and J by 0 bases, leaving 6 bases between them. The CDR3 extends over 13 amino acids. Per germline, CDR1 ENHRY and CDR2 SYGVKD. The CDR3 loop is CAISGTANYGYTF. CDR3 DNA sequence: TGTGCCATCAGTGGGACAGCTAACTATGGCTACACCTTC.

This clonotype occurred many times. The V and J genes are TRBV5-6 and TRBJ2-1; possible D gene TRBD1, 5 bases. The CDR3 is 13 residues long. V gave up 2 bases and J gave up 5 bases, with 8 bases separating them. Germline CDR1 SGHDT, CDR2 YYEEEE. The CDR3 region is CASSFLRDNEQFF. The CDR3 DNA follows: TGTGCCAGCAGCTTCCTCAGGGACAATGAGCAGTTCTTC.

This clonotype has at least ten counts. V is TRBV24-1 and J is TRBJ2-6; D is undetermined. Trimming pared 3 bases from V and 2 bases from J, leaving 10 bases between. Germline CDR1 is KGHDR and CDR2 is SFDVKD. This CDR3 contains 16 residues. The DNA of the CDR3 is TGTGCCACCAGTGATCAAAGGGTACCTGGGGCCAACGTCCTGACTTTC. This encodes CATSDQRVPGANVLTF.

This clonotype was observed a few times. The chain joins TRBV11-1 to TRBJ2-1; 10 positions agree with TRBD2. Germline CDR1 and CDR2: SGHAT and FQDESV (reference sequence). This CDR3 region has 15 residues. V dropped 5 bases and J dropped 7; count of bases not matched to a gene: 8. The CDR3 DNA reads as TGTGCCAGCAGCCGGCTAGCGGGAGTTACGAATGAGCAGTTCTTC. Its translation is CASSRLAGVTNEQFF.